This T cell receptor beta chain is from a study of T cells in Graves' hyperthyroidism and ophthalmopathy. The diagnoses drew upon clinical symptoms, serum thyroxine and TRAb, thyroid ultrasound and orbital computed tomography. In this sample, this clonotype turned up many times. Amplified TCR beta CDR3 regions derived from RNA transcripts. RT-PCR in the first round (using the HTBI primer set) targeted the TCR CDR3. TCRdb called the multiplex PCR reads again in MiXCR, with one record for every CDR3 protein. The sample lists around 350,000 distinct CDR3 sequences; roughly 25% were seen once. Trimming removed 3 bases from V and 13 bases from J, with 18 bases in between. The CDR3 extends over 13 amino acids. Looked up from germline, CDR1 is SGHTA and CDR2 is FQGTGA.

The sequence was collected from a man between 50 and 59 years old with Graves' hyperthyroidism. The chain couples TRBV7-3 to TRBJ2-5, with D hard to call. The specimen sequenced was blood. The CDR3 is CASSFGLGESPYF. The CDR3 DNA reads TGTGCCAGCAGCTTTGGGTTAGGAGAGTCACCGTACTTC.